What follows describes a single T cell receptor beta chain. Its cognate antigen has yet to be identified. No base quality values were provided; no much bigger clone lies one nucleotide off. This specimen comes from a study of blood T cell repertoires in COVID-19 (dated by TCRdb to about 2020). In the study overall: Samples from collaborators originated in the United States, Italy and Spain and spanned both the acute and convalescent phases of COVID-19. The material from the prospective study consisted of cDNA or gDNA derived from T cells, B-cell-depleted T cells, or PBMCs. Deeply sampled blood TCRbeta repertoires from subjects exposed to, actively infected with, or recovered from COVID-19 were included in the dataset. The repertoires were released in a freely available public database meant as a resource for research on the immune response to SARS-CoV-2. The samples were drawn from the first 160 participants of the ongoing ImmuneRACE study and from 1,254 subjects provided by 6 global collaborators. Nearly every sample came with metadata listing a de-identified subject ID, COVID-19 status, age in years and sex. Where available, HLA class I and class II types were obtained from metadata supplied by the sample provider rather than from assay-based typing.

Participants in the prospective study were aged roughly 18 to 100 years, lived in 20 to 30 United States geographic areas, and enrolled through a virtual design. In the prospective study, cohorts were assigned on the basis of participant-reported clinical history obtained from a screening survey and a study questionnaire. In the prospective study, mobile phlebotomists collected whole blood, serum and a nasopharyngeal or oropharyngeal swab from each participant. Over an approximately 2-month period, participants in the prospective study had the option of providing additional blood draws and questionnaires. Before DNA extraction, blood samples from the prospective study were shipped at room temperature or frozen. The CDR3 holds 14 amino acids from the cysteine to the phenylalanine. The kept DNA is CDR3 alone, 42 bases in frame from the first base. CDR1 and CDR2, per the germline V gene, are SNHLY and FYNNEI. V is pruned by 5 bases and J by 4 bases, leaving 4 bases of the junction without a gene match.

The immunoSEQ Assay, a bias-controlled multiplex PCR, was used to amplify TCRbeta CDR3 regions from genomic DNA. As for the original processing: Within the assay, amplification of reference gene primers was used to estimate how many nucleated cells each sample contained. To quantify the absolute abundance of each unique TCRbeta CDR3 rearrangement, sequence reads were collapsed and filtered. For each sample, productive Simpson clonality was calculated as the square root of Simpson's diversity index over productive rearrangements. As stored in TCRdb, this immuneACCESS dataset retains in-frame rearrangements with V and J assigned. A fraction of the clones does not appear; measured against another copy, unresolved V genes explain less than half of the discrepancy, and the remainder lacks a known reason. V and J calls and clone size are copied from that table; D and trimming were computed from the DNA. This sample gives approximately 220,000 clones in total; around 91% of them show up just once. The ten largest clones take up about 3% of the sample.

On the study overall, not on this receptor specifically: How much clinical and demographic metadata was included differed by source and by participant, and the metadata was provided uncurated.

This receptor was obtained from a woman between 18 and 30 years old in a cohort exposed to, infected with or recovered from COVID-19 (not recorded which). The rearrangement combines TRBV2 with TRBJ1-3, with 8 junctional bases fitting TRBD1. Sequencing was performed on PBMCs or T cells enriched from blood (not recorded which). The bases read TGTGCCAGCAGTTTGACAGGGGACGGAAACACCATATATTTT. Its translation is CASSLTGDGNTIYF.